The T cell receptor (beta chain) under discussion was sequenced for a study of beta chain features in type 1 diabetes. Study results and caveats: In every one of the four CD4+ subsets, TCRB CDR3s were moderately but significantly shorter in Type 1 diabetes patients.

All of the isolated RNA was reverse transcribed, so expressed TCRB transcripts were sequenced. About 3.7 million reads per sample were averaged for naive, central memory and regulatory samples. The method was immunoSEQ multiplex PCR; TCRdb's version includes in-frame clones alone and lacks a portion of them. The profile shows about 700,000 clones, roughly 12% of them singletons. The V end lost 3 bases, the J end lost 3 bases, and 14 bases lay between the germline ends. Germline V lookup: CDR1 SGHVS, CDR2 FQNEAQ. There are 15 residues in the CDR3. This clone was seen a few times. Its antigen remains unknown. One heparinised draw of blood, averaging about 120 mL, came from each donor. Sorting that relied on CD45RO/CCR7/CD25/CD127/CD95/CD27 yielded CD4+ naive, central memory, regulatory and stem cell-like memory cells.

The rearrangement links TRBV7-8 to TRBJ1-2; unclear D gene. Material: naive CD4+ T cells from blood. The clonotype originates from a man between 18 and 35 years old with type 1 diabetes. CDR3 nucleotides: TGTGCCAGCAGCTTGGACGGTCGGGGAGACTATGGCTACACCTTC. It yields the protein CASSLDGRGDYGYTF.